What follows are 27 T cell receptor beta chains derived from one specimen sequenced in a study of blood T cell repertoires in COVID-19. This table comes from immunoSEQ multiplex PCR, and its TCRdb copy is limited to in-frame clones, with some not included. Of about 220,000 clones listed, almost 90% are singletons. Sequencing was carried out using PBMCs or T cells enriched from blood (not recorded which). Every receptor here comes from a woman between 50 and 59 years old with acute COVID-19.

The chain links TRBV28 to TRBJ1-2; 11 nucleotides match TRBD1. V gave up 4 bases and J gave up 6 bases; unmatched junction bases: 1. CDR1 is MDHEN and CDR2 is SYDVKM in the germline V gene. The CDR3 sequence is 13 residues long. CDR3 sequence: CASSSGQGDGYTF. The CDR3 DNA reads TGTGCCAGCAGTTCGGGACAGGGGGATGGCTACACCTTC.

As DNA, the CDR3 is TGTGCCAGCAGTTTTGAACGCGTGACTCGAGAGCAGTTCTTC. This encodes CASSFERVTREQFF. V and J are TRBV28 and TRBJ2-1, with D hard to call. CDR3 size: 14 residues. Per germline, CDR1 MDHEN and CDR2 SYDVKM. V dropped 3 bases and J dropped 10 bases, with 16 bases sitting between them. The whole variable domain, filled in from reference TRBV28 and TRBJ2-1, reads DVKVTQSSRYLVKRTGEKVFLECVQDMDHENMFWYRQDPGLGLRLIYFSYDVKMKEKGDIPEGYSVSREKKERFSLILESASTNQTSMYLCASSFERVTREQFFGPGTRLTVL.

The CDR3 loop is CASSWAGGSMNTEAFF. CDR3 nucleotides: TGTGCCAGCAGTTGGGCAGGGGGGAGTATGAACACTGAAGCTTTCTTT. This chain uses TRBV27 with TRBJ1-1, with 7 nucleotides matching TRBD1. The V gene end was trimmed by 4 bases and the J gene end by 0 bases; junction bases not matched to a gene: 8. The CDR3 totals 16 residues. The V gene's germline CDR1 is MNHEY and CDR2 SMNVEV (reference sequence).

The CDR3 DNA is TGCGCCAGCAAGGAGTTGGTGGCAGCTCAAGAGACCCAGTACTTC. Translation: CASKELVAAQETQYF. The gene calls are TRBV5-1 and TRBJ2-5; no reliable D call. The CDR3 is made up of 15 amino acids. V was cut by 6 bases and J by 2 bases, with 17 bases left in between. Looked up from germline, CDR1 is SGHRS and CDR2 is YFSETQ.

The chain has TRBV3-1 (or the pseudogene TRBV3-2) and TRBJ2-7, with 7 bases aligning to TRBD1. The ends lost 2 bases at V and 7 bases at J; junction bases unmatched: 5. The CDR3 has 13 residues. Germline V CDR1 and CDR2: LGHDT, YNNKEL (reference sequence). The CDR3: CASSQFLQGEQYF. CDR3 nucleotide sequence: TGTGCCAGCAGCCAATTCCTACAGGGGGAGCAGTACTTC.

The rearrangement links TRBV27 to TRBJ1-1, with 7 bases identical to TRBD1. Germline CDR1 MNHEY, CDR2 SMNVEV (reference sequence). There are 14 residues in the CDR3. Losses at the gene ends were 6 bases for V and 2 bases for J; bases not matched to a gene: 6. In DNA form, the CDR3 reads TGTGCCAGCAGCCAGGACAGGAGCAACACTGAAGCTTTCTTT. This sequence encodes CASSQDRSNTEAFF.

The rearrangement uses TRBV24-1 and TRBJ2-5; 9 nucleotides line up with TRBD1. V shed 6 bases and J 1 base; nucleotides not matched to a gene: 2. Germline V CDR1 and CDR2: KGHDR, SFDVKD. The CDR3 sequence is 14 residues long. The CDR3 DNA reads TGTGCCACCAGTCCGGGACAGGGCCAAGAGACCCAGTACTTC. Its protein product is CATSPGQGQETQYF.

This chain links TRBV2 with TRBJ1-4; 7 bases agree with TRBD1. This CDR3 region has 14 residues. Germline lookup yields CDR1 SNHLY and CDR2 FYNNEI. With V trimmed by 7 bases and J by 4 bases, 6 bases remained unmatched. CDR3 DNA: TGTGCCAGCACCCGGACAGGTTATAATGAAAAACTGTTTTTT. Its protein is CASTRTGYNEKLFF. The full variable domain, in which reference TRBV2 and TRBJ1-4 provide the parts outside the CDR3, is EPEVTQTPSHQVTQMGQEVILRCVPISNHLYFYWYRQILGQKVEFLVSFYNNEISEKSEIFDDQFSVERPDGSNFTLKIRSTKLEDSAMYFCASTRTGYNEKLFFGSGTQLSVL.

The rearrangement joins TRBV29-1 to TRBJ1-2, with D perhaps TRBD1 (5 bases). CDR1 SQVTM and CDR2 ANQGSEA come from the germline V gene. The CDR3 sequence is 11 residues long. Trimming pared 4 bases from V and 3 bases from J, leaving 6 bases between. The CDR3 reads CSVGGDYGYTF. The DNA of the CDR3 is TGCAGCGTTGGGGGGGACTATGGCTACACCTTC.

The rearrangement uses TRBV28 and TRBJ1-1; 7 nucleotides agree with TRBD1. CDR3 size: 13 residues. V was pared by 7 bases and J by 1 base, with 3 bases of the junction left unmatched. Germline V gene sequence: CDR1 MDHEN, CDR2 SYDVKM. CDR3 loop: CASIGDRNTEAFF. As DNA, the CDR3 is TGTGCCAGCATCGGGGACAGGAACACTGAAGCTTTCTTT.

V and J are TRBV28 and TRBJ1-6; D may be TRBD1 (5 bases). CDR1 is MDHEN and CDR2 is SYDVKM in the germline V gene. The V and J ends lost 5 bases and 9 bases respectively, with 14 bases between them. There are 14 residues in the CDR3. CDR3 residues: CASSPPGRRSPLHF. In DNA form, the CDR3 reads TGTGCCAGCAGTCCCCCAGGGAGGCGTTCACCCCTCCACTTT.

The chain couples TRBV6-5 to TRBJ1-5; 7 bases align to TRBD1. This CDR3 is built from 15 residues. Germline loops: CDR1 MNHEY, CDR2 SVGAGI. V trimming: 6 bases; J trimming: 5 bases; junction bases outside the gene matches: 10. The CDR3 DNA reads TGTGCCAGCAGCCGATACATAGACAGGGATCAGCCCCAGCATTTT. Amino acid sequence: CASSRYIDRDQPQHF.

The chain combines TRBV4-1 with TRBJ2-2; D call uncertain. This CDR3 is built from 12 residues. Germline V gives CDR1 MGHRA, CDR2 YSYEKL. Trimming stripped 3 bases from V and 6 bases from J, with 5 bases between. The chain's CDR3 is CASSHLSGELFF. CDR3 nucleotides: TGCGCCAGCAGCCATTTATCCGGGGAGCTGTTTTTT.

The chain recombines TRBV19 with TRBJ2-6; 7 bases fit TRBD1. CDR3 length equals 15 residues. Germline lookup yields CDR1 LNHDA and CDR2 SQIVND (reference sequence). V gave up 8 bases and J gave up 0 bases; unmatched junction bases: 4. The CDR3 sequence: CASGTVLSGANVLTF. The CDR3 region has the DNA TGTGCCAGTGGGACAGTTCTCTCTGGGGCCAACGTCCTGACTTTC.

This rearrangement joins TRBV4-1 to TRBJ2-7; 12 nucleotides match TRBD2. V lost 3 bases and J lost 5; bases outside the gene matches: 14. Per germline, CDR1 MGHRA and CDR2 YSYEKL. There are 18 residues in the CDR3. The CDR3: CASSQADLGLAGAHEQYF. The CDR3, as DNA: TGCGCCAGCAGCCAGGCCGACCTGGGACTAGCGGGTGCCCACGAGCAGTACTTC.

This clone has only one observation. The chain joins TRBV3-1 (or the pseudogene TRBV3-2) to TRBJ2-1; possible D gene TRBD1, 5 bases. Trimming removed 0 bases from V and 3 bases from J, with 9 bases in between. The V gene's germline CDR1 is LGHDT and CDR2 YNNKEL (reference sequence). The CDR3 has 15 amino acids. CDR3 bases: TGTGCCAGCAGCCAAGAGGGCAGGGTCTACAATGAGCAGTTCTTC. Translated, it gives CASSQEGRVYNEQFF.

The rearrangement uses TRBV7-2 and TRBJ1-1; the D is unclear. The CDR3 is 14 amino acids. The V end was cut by 0 bases, the J end by 11 bases, with 16 bases between. Germline CDR1 is SGHTA and CDR2 is FQGNSA. The CDR3 loop is CASSLAHGEVTAFF. In DNA form, the CDR3 reads TGTGCCAGCAGCTTAGCACACGGGGAAGTGACGGCTTTCTTT.

The V call is TRBV10-3, the J call TRBJ1-1; tentative D call: TRBD1 (5 bases). This CDR3 spans 14 amino acids. The germline V gene encodes CDR1 ENHRY and CDR2 SYGVKD. Trimming took off 6 bases at V and 0 bases at J, with 11 bases between the two ends. CDR3 protein: CAIRETALNTEAFF. The CDR3 bases are TGTGCCATCAGAGAGACAGCTTTGAACACTGAAGCTTTCTTT.

The rearrangement uses TRBV30 and TRBJ2-1; TRBD1 agrees at 7 bases. This CDR3 comprises 15 residues. The germline V gene has CDR1 GTSNPN and CDR2 SVGIG (reference sequence). The V gene end was trimmed by 0 bases and the J gene end by 8 bases; junction bases not matched to a gene: 10. The CDR3 reads CAWSVLAGGGDEQFF. In DNA, the CDR3 is TGTGCCTGGAGTGTACTGGCAGGGGGTGGCGATGAGCAGTTCTTC.

The CDR3, as DNA: TGTGCCAGTACCGTAGAAAGCGGGCCCCAAGAGACCCAGTACTTC. This gives the protein CASTVESGPQETQYF. The rearrangement links TRBV19 to TRBJ2-5, with D possibly TRBD2 on 6 matching bases. Trimming took 7 bases from V and 1 from J, leaving 16 bases between them. This CDR3 is built from 15 residues. CDR1 LNHDA and CDR2 SQIVND come from the germline V gene (reference sequence).

This chain connects TRBV29-1 to TRBJ1-2; 9 bases map to TRBD1. V gave up 6 bases and J gave up 7 bases; unmatched junction bases: 12. The CDR3 is 14 amino acids. From germline, CDR1 is SQVTM and CDR2 ANQGSEA. The CDR3 protein is CSVLDPRDRVGYTF. The CDR3, as DNA: TGCAGCGTCCTCGACCCCCGGGACAGGGTTGGCTACACCTTC.

The genes are TRBV2 and TRBJ2-3, with 10 bases fitting TRBD2. The J segment lost 7 bases and the V segment lost 7 bases, leaving 8 bases of the junction unmatched. This CDR3 region has 14 residues. Germline CDR1 SNHLY, CDR2 FYNNEI. In nucleotides, the CDR3 is TGTGCCAGCAAGGTAGCGGGAGGTGTGAATACGCAGTATTTT. This sequence encodes CASKVAGGVNTQYF.

The chain recombines TRBV19 with TRBJ1-2; 8 nucleotides match TRBD1. The germline CDR1 and CDR2 sequences are LNHDA and SQIVND (reference sequence). The CDR3 is 14 amino acids. The V gene end was trimmed by 5 bases and the J gene end by 4 bases; junction bases not matched to a gene: 6. DNA for the CDR3: TGTGCCAGTAGTTCCGACAGGGGACTCTATGGCTACACCTTC. Its protein is CASSSDRGLYGYTF.

V usage is TRBV25-1 and J usage is TRBJ1-1, with D uncertain. Per germline, CDR1 MGHDK and CDR2 SYGVNS. The CDR3 runs 14 residues. Between the trimmed V and J ends, which lost 8 bases and 0 bases, there was a span of 13 bases. CDR3 nucleotides: TGTGCCAGCGAGAGAGGAGGAGTGAACACTGAAGCTTTCTTT. It yields the protein CASERGGVNTEAFF.

The chain joins TRBV18 to TRBJ1-4; a possible D gene is TRBD1 (6 bases). Germline CDR1 reads KGHSH; CDR2 reads LQKENI. V shed 3 bases and J shed 1 base, with 12 bases lying between them. The CDR3 is made up of 16 amino acids. This chain's CDR3 is CASSPPGAGTNEKLFF. The CDR3 region has the DNA TGTGCCAGCTCACCGCCAGGGGCGGGAACTAATGAAAAACTGTTTTTT.

This clone is large within its sample. The same CDR3 also results from other DNA sequences found in this sample. The chain has TRBV7-2 and TRBJ2-3, with 9 bases identical to TRBD2. The CDR3 consists of 14 residues. V gave up 5 bases and J gave up 6 bases; unmatched junction bases: 6. Germline assignment: CDR1 SGHTA and CDR2 FQGNSA. CDR3 sequence reads: CASSGREGRDTQYF. The CDR3 DNA reads TGTGCCAGCAGCGGGCGGGAGGGGAGGGATACGCAGTATTTT. Together with reference TRBV7-2 and TRBJ2-3, the CDR3 gives the full variable domain: GAGVSQSPSNKVTEKGKDVELRCDPISGHTALYWYRQSLGQGLEFLIYFQGNSAPDKSGLPSDRFSAERTGGSVSTLTIQRTQQEDSAVYLCASSGREGRDTQYFGPGTRLTVL.

The chain recombines TRBV27 with TRBJ2-7, with D unclear. The germline V and J ends were trimmed by 4 bases and 9 bases, with 16 bases remaining between them. CDR3 length equals 13 residues. Germline CDR1 MNHEY, CDR2 SMNVEV (reference sequence). CDR3 sequence (DNA): TGTGCCAGCAGTTATTTTCGACTTTTAGGGCAGTACTTC. Its protein is CASSYFRLLGQYF.